The 17 T cell receptor beta chains presented below share a single source sample, sequenced in a study of blood T cell repertoires in COVID-19. The table came from immunoSEQ multiplex PCR; TCRdb's copy has only in-frame clones and leaves some out. The data contain approximately 100,000 clones, approximately 84% of them singletons. The source material was peripheral blood. The receptors derive from a man in his 70s with acute or convalescent COVID-19.

The chain links TRBV5-1 to TRBJ2-3; unclear D gene. The CDR3 runs to 14 residues. Germline CDR1 and CDR2: SGHRS and YFSETQ. V was pared by 2 bases and J by 2 bases, with 9 bases between. As DNA, the CDR3 is TGCGCCAGCAGCTTAGAGACTGTCACAGATACGCAGTATTTT. Its protein product is CASSLETVTDTQYF. Complete variable domain (other parts from reference TRBV5-1 and TRBJ2-3): KAGVTQTPRYLIKTRGQQVTLSCSPISGHRSVSWYQQTPGQGLQFLFEYFSETQRNKGNFPGRFSGRQFSNSRSEMNVSTLELGDSALYLCASSLETVTDTQYFGPGTRLTVL.

The chain carries TRBV11-2 and TRBJ2-7, with 10 positions matching TRBD2. Germline V CDR1 and CDR2: SGHAT, FQNNGV. The CDR3 length is 14 residues. V was clipped by 4 bases and J by 7 bases; unmatched bases: 7. Here the CDR3 reads CASSSGLANREQYF. The DNA of the CDR3 is TGTGCCAGCAGCTCGGGACTAGCGAATCGTGAGCAGTACTTC.

The rearrangement joins TRBV18 to TRBJ2-7; D gene uncertain. CDR1 and CDR2 from the germline V gene are KGHSH and LQKENI. V lost 5 bases, J lost 5 bases, and 19 bases lay in between. This CDR3 spans 15 amino acids. CDR3 coding DNA: TGTGCCAGCTCAACCTCAGGTGGGCTCTCTCACGAGCAGTACTTC. Translation gives CASSTSGGLSHEQYF.

The V and J genes are TRBV14 and TRBJ2-1, with D possibly matching TRBD2 (6 bases). Germline V gene data show CDR1 as SGHDN and CDR2 as FVKESK. CDR3 length: 14 residues. Trimming removed 0 bases from V and 7 bases from J, with 10 bases in between. The CDR3 protein is CASSQDWGVNEQFF. The CDR3, as DNA: TGTGCCAGCAGCCAAGATTGGGGGGTTAATGAGCAGTTCTTC. The full variable domain, completed using reference TRBV14 and TRBJ2-1, is EAGVTQFPSHSVIEKGQTVTLRCDPISGHDNLYWYRRVMGKEIKFLLHFVKESKQDESGMPNNRFLAERTGGTYSTLKVQPAELEDSGVYFCASSQDWGVNEQFFGPGTRLTVL.

The gene calls are TRBV29-1 and TRBJ2-7; possible D gene TRBD1, 7 bases. CDR3 length: 15 amino acids. Between the trimmed V and J ends, which lost 4 bases and 0 bases, there was a span of 16 bases. Germline V CDR1 and CDR2: SQVTM, ANQGSEA. The DNA for the CDR3 is TGCAGCGTTGGGGCAGGGGGGAGAGGCTCCTACGAGCAGTACTTC. This gives the protein CSVGAGGRGSYEQYF.

J is TRBJ1-5 and V is TRBV3-1 (or the pseudogene TRBV3-2); 9 bases align to TRBD1. There are 14 residues in the CDR3. With V trimmed by 4 bases and J by 7 bases, 5 bases remained unmatched. Germline V lookup: CDR1 LGHDT, CDR2 YNNKEL (reference sequence). CDR3 loop: CASSRTGDRQPQHF. CDR3 nucleotide sequence: TGTGCCAGCAGCCGGACAGGGGACAGACAGCCCCAGCATTTT.

V usage is TRBV6-5 and J usage is TRBJ1-5; D is perhaps TRBD1 (5 bases). V was shortened by 0 bases and J by 2 bases, with 8 bases between the two germline ends. The CDR3 is 15 amino acids. Germline values: CDR1 MNHEY, CDR2 SVGAGI. The CDR3 protein is CASSYSQEGNQPQHF. In DNA form, the CDR3 reads TGTGCCAGCAGTTACTCACAGGAAGGCAATCAGCCCCAGCATTTT.

This clone is medium-sized in the sample. The chain couples TRBV7-9 to TRBJ1-1; maybe TRBD1 (6 bases). Germline CDR1 and CDR2: SEHNR and FQNEAQ (reference sequence). The germline V and J ends were trimmed by 7 bases and 0 bases, with 12 bases remaining between them. The CDR3 runs 14 residues. CDR3 sequence reads: CASNEGQMNTEAFF. Here the CDR3 DNA reads TGTGCCAGCAACGAAGGACAGATGAACACTGAAGCTTTCTTT. The full variable domain, in which reference TRBV7-9 and TRBJ1-1 provide the parts outside the CDR3, is DTGVSQNPRHKITKRGQNVTFRCDPISEHNRLYWYRQTLGQGPEFLTYFQNEAQLEKSRLLSDRFSAERPKGSFSTLEIQRTEQGDSAMYLCASNEGQMNTEAFFGQGTRLTVV.

The CDR3 DNA reads TGTGCCACCTCCACATTGTGCACAGATACGCAGTATTTT. Encoded protein: CATSTLCTDTQYF. V is TRBV21-1 and J is TRBJ2-3; TRBD1 is taken as the D call from the table, unchecked against the DNA. TRBV21-1 is designated a pseudogene. The CDR3 covers 13 residues.

The rearrangement uses TRBV28 and TRBJ2-7; D is unresolved. The CDR3 spans 13 residues. CDR1 and CDR2 from the germline V gene are MDHEN and SYDVKM. Deletions cut 6 bases from V and 0 bases from J, with 9 bases between. This CDR3 reads CASRPGASYEQYF. Written as DNA, the CDR3 is TGTGCCAGCAGACCGGGTGCCTCCTACGAGCAGTACTTC.

The V and J genes are TRBV2 and TRBJ1-2, with unresolved D. From germline, CDR1 is SNHLY and CDR2 FYNNEI. The CDR3 loop spans 15 amino acids. Trimming cost V 1 base and J 3 bases, with 12 bases left between them. For the CDR3, the DNA is TGTGCCAGCAGTGAAGAGGGCCGGGATTACTATGGCTACACCTTC. Residues: CASSEEGRDYYGYTF.

This chain joins TRBV19 and TRBJ1-5; D is possibly TRBD1 (6 bases). CDR3 length: 16 amino acids. The V and J ends lost 3 bases and 4 bases respectively, with 16 bases between them. Per the germline V gene, CDR1 is LNHDA and CDR2 is SQIVND (reference sequence). CDR3 coding DNA: TGTGCCAGTAGTATCGGGCAGGGGCATAGGAATCAGCCCCAGCATTTT. Translating gives CASSIGQGHRNQPQHF.

The chain recombines TRBV12-3 or TRBV12-4 with TRBJ1-2; perhaps TRBD1 as D (5 bases). Trimming stripped 5 bases from V and 3 bases from J, with 10 bases between. The CDR3 is 13 residues long. The CDR3 region has the DNA TGTGCCAGCAGTACAGGACCCTACTATGGCTACACCTTC. It yields the protein CASSTGPYYGYTF.

The chain couples TRBV6-4 to TRBJ2-1, with 7 bases that match TRBD2. Per the germline V gene, CDR1 is MRHNA and CDR2 is SNTAGT. There are 17 residues in the CDR3. J gave up 0 bases and V 1 base, and 6 bases lay outside the gene matches. The CDR3 spells CASSDYTSDNSYNEQFF. In nucleotides, the CDR3 is TGTGCCAGCAGTGACTATACTAGCGATAACTCCTACAATGAGCAGTTCTTC.

V and J are TRBV12-3 or TRBV12-4 and TRBJ1-6; D is unclear. The CDR3 length is 12 residues. The V and J ends lost 5 bases and 5 bases respectively, with 4 bases between them. The DNA of the CDR3 is TGTGCCAGCAGTGGCAATAATTCACCCCTCCACTTT. Translation: CASSGNNSPLHF.

The CDR3 DNA reads as TGCGCCAGCAGCCAAGCGGCGGGAGTGGATACGCAGTATTTT. It codes for CASSQAAGVDTQYF. The chain links TRBV4-3 to TRBJ2-3; 7 nucleotides agree with TRBD2. The CDR3 loop spans 14 amino acids. Germline assignment: CDR1 LGHNA and CDR2 YSLEER. V trimming: 1 base; J trimming: 6 bases; junction bases outside the gene matches: 4.

The rearrangement uses TRBV27 and TRBJ2-1, with 9 positions matching TRBD1. The CDR3 has 15 amino acids. Trimming removed 4 bases from V and 15 bases from J; junction bases left unmatched: 16. Germline V gene data show CDR1 as MNHEY and CDR2 as SMNVEV (reference sequence). The CDR3: CASSSTGTGKSRWFF. The CDR3 region has the DNA TGTGCCAGCAGTTCCACCGGGACAGGGAAATCTCGTTGGTTCTTC.